One sample yielded the 5 T cell receptor beta chains listed below, sequenced in a study of T cell changes during pregnancy in multiple sclerosis. This table comes from immunoSEQ multiplex PCR, and its TCRdb copy is limited to in-frame clones, with some not included. The profile shows about 24,000 clones, around nine tenths of them singletons. The sample in question was CD4+ T cells from peripheral blood mononuclear cells, obtained in the second trimester of pregnancy. The receptor set was obtained from a female donor in good health, enrolled as a control in a pregnancy study.

This clone was counted a single time. The rearrangement uses TRBV28 and TRBJ2-5; D not resolved. The germline V and J ends were trimmed by 7 bases and 2 bases, with 20 bases remaining between them. Germline loops: CDR1 MDHEN, CDR2 SYDVKM. The CDR3 extends over 16 amino acids. The CDR3 DNA sequence: TGTGCCAGCACCCTAACGACATCCCCGCGACAAGAGACCCAGTACTTC. Translated: CASTLTTSPRQETQYF.

This chain's CDR3 is CASSLARHPLADTEAFF. The CDR3 DNA follows: TGTGCCAGCAGCTTAGCGCGTCATCCCTTGGCGGACACTGAAGCTTTCTTT. This chain uses TRBV7-9 with TRBJ1-1, with unresolved D. The V and J ends lost 0 bases and 3 bases respectively, with 17 bases between them. The germline V gene encodes CDR1 SEHNR and CDR2 FQNEAQ (reference sequence). The CDR3 has 17 amino acids.

This chain connects TRBV5-8 to TRBJ2-3; D is unclear. This CDR3 spans 13 amino acids. In germline, CDR1 is SGHTS, CDR2 YDEGEE. The V end was cut by 2 bases, the J end by 4 bases, with 8 bases between. CDR3 region: CASSFLSADTQYF. DNA for the CDR3: TGTGCCAGCAGCTTCTTGAGTGCAGATACGCAGTATTTT.

The gene calls are TRBV5-1 and TRBJ1-6; 10 bases line up with TRBD1. CDR1 is SGHRS, CDR2 YFSETQ, per germline. The junction had 7 bases not matched to a gene; V was cut back by 5 bases and J by 14 bases. The CDR3 consists of 13 residues. CDR3 sequence reads: CASRDPTGGTLHF. DNA of the CDR3: TGCGCCAGCAGGGATCCGACAGGGGGCACCCTCCACTTT. The full variable domain, in which reference TRBV5-1 and TRBJ1-6 provide the parts outside the CDR3, is KAGVTQTPRYLIKTRGQQVTLSCSPISGHRSVSWYQQTPGQGLQFLFEYFSETQRNKGNFPGRFSGRQFSNSRSEMNVSTLELGDSALYLCASRDPTGGTLHFGNGTRLTVT.

On this clone: The junction departs from germline at one end; a sequencing error may be responsible. The chain combines TRBV7-9 with TRBJ2-1, with 10 bases aligning to TRBD2. CDR1 SEHNR and CDR2 FQNEAQ come from the germline V gene (reference sequence). The CDR3 consists of 15 residues. The CDR3 DNA sequence: TGTGCCAGCAGCCTAGCGGGAGTGTCCTACAATGAGCAGTTCTTC. Translated: CASSLAGVSYNEQFF.